The entry below describes one T cell receptor beta chain. Its antigen is still unknown. The sample is drawn from a study of glioma-infiltrating T cells. Amplification of TCR alpha and beta CDR3 regions from RNA used iRepertoire nested multiplex PCR. Tissue mRNA or PBMC total RNA, about 90-450 ng, went into one-step reverse transcription and amplification. From the multiplex PCR reads, TCRdb called clonotypes with MiXCR, one entry per CDR3 protein. The data contain 150,000 to 200,000 distinct CDR3 sequences, around 40% of them singletons. Study-level results: Tissue-blood divergence was below expectation in non-neoplastic patients, above in gliomas.

CDR3 length equals 17 residues. After removal of 0 bases from V and 8 bases from J, the junction contained 12 bases not matched to a gene. Germline loops: CDR1 MNHGY, CDR2 SVAAGI. The TCR originated in a human donor with low-grade glioma or glioblastoma, undergoing nonglioma brain surgery, or in good health (not recorded which). Sequenced: glioma tissue, nonneoplastic brain tissue, or PBMCs (not recorded which). The rearrangement uses TRBV6-9 and TRBJ2-1; 8 bases are a match to TRBD2. CDR3 protein: CASSYSGIAGLGDEQFF. The CDR3, as DNA: TGTGCCAGCAGTTATTCGGGGATAGCGGGATTAGGCGATGAGCAGTTCTTC.